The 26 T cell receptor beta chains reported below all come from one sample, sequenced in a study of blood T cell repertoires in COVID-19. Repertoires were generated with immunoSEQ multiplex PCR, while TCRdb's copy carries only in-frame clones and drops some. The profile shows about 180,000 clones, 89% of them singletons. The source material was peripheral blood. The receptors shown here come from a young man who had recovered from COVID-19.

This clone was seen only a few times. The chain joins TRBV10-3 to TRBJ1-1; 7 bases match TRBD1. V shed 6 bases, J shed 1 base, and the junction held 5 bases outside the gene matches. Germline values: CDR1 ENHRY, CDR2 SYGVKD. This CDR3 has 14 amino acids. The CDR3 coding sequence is TGTGCCATCAGCCCGGACAGGAAGAACACTGAAGCTTTCTTT. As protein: CAISPDRKNTEAFF.

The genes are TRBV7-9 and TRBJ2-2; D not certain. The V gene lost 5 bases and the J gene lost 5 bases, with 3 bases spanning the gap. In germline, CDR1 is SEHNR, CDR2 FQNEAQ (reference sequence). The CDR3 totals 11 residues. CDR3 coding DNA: TGTGCCAGCAGCACTACCGGGGAGCTGTTTTTT. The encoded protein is CASSTTGELFF.

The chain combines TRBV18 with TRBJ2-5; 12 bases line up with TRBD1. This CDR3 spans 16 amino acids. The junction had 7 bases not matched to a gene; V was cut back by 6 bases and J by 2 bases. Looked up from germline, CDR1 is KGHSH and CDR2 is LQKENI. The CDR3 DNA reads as TGTGCCAGCTCCCGGGACAGGGGGCATAGGCAAGAGACCCAGTACTTC. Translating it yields CASSRDRGHRQETQYF.

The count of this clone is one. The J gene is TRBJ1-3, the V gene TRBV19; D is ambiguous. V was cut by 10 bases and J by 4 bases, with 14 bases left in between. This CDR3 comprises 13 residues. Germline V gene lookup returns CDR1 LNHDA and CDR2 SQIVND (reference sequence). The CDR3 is CATQWESGNTIYF. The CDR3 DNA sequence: TGTGCCACTCAATGGGAGTCCGGAAACACCATATATTTT.

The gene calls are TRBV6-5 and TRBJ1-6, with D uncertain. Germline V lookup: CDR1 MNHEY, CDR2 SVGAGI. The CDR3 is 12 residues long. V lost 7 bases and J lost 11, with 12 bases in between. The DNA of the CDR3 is TGTGCCAGCAATAATCCCGGGGCACCCCTCCACTTT. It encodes CASNNPGAPLHF.

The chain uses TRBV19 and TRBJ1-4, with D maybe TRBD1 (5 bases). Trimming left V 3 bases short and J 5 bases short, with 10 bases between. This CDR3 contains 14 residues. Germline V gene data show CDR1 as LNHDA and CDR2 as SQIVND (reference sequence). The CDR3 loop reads CASSILRGNEKLFF. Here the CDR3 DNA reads TGTGCCAGTAGTATCCTGCGGGGGAATGAAAAACTGTTTTTT.

As DNA, the CDR3 is TGCGCCAGCAGACGGGACACAGATACGCAGTATTTT. This codes for CASRRDTDTQYF. The J gene is TRBJ2-3, the V gene TRBV5-1; maybe TRBD2 (5 bases). The germline gives CDR1 SGHRS, CDR2 YFSETQ. Trimming stripped 5 bases from V and 2 bases from J, with 6 bases between. This CDR3 region has 12 residues.

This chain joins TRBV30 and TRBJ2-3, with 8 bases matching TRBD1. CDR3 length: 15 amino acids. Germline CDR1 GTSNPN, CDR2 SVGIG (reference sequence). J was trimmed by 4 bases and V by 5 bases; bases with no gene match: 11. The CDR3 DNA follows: TGTGCCTGGGCCGACACAGGGGGTAGTGCAGATACGCAGTATTTT. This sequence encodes CAWADTGGSADTQYF.

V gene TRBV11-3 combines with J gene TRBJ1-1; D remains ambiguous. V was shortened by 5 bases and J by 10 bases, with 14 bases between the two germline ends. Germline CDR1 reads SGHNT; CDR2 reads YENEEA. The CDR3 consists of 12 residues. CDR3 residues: CASSQSGSTAFF. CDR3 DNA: TGTGCCAGCAGCCAGTCCGGGAGTACAGCTTTCTTT.

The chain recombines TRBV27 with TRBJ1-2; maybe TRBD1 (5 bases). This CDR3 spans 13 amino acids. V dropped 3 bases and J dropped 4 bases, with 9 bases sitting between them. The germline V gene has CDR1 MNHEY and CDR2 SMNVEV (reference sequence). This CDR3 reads CASSFGTAYGYTF. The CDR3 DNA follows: TGTGCCAGCAGTTTCGGGACTGCCTATGGCTACACCTTC.

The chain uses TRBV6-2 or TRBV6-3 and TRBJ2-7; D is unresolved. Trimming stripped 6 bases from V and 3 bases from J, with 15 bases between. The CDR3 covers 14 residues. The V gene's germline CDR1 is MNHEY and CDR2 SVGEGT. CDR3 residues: CASSTRPPRYEQYF. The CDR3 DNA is TGTGCCAGCAGCACCAGGCCTCCTCGCTACGAGCAGTACTTC.

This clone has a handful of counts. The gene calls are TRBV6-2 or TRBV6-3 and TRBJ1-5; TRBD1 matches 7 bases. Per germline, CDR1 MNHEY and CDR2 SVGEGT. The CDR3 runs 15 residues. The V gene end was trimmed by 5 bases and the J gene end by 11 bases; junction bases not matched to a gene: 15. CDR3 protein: CASSRPGQSLLAQHF. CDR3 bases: TGTGCCAGCAGTCGCCCGGGACAGAGCCTTTTGGCCCAGCATTTT.

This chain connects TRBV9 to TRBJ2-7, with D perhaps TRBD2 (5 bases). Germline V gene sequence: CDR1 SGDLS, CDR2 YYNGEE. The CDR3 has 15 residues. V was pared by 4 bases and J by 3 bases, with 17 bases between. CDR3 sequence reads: CASSRLISGIYEQYF. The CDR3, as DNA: TGTGCCAGCAGCCGCCTGATATCGGGGATCTACGAGCAGTACTTC.

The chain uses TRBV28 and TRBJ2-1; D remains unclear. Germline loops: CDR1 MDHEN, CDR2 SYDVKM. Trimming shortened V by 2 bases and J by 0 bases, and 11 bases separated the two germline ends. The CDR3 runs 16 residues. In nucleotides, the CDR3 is TGTGCCAGCAGTTTAGTTGCGGTTAGCTCCTACAATGAGCAGTTCTTC. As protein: CASSLVAVSSYNEQFF.

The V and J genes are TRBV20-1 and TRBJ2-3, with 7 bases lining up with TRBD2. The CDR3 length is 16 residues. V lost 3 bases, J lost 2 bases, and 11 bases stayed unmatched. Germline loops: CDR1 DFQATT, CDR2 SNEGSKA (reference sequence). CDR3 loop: CSASWERGGITDTQYF. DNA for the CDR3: TGCAGTGCTAGTTGGGAGCGGGGAGGGATCACAGATACGCAGTATTTT.

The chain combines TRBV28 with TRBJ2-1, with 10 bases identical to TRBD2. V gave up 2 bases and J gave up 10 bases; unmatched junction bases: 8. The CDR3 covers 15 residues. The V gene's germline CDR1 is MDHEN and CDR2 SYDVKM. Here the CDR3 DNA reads TGTGCCAGCAGTTTACTTAGCGGGAGGTTTGAGGAGCAGTTCTTC. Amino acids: CASSLLSGRFEEQFF.

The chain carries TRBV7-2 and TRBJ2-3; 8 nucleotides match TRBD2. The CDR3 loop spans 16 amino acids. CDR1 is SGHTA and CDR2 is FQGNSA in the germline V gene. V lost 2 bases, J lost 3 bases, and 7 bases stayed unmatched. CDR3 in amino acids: CASSLRSGRETDTQYF. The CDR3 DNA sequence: TGTGCCAGCAGCTTACGGTCCGGGAGGGAGACAGATACGCAGTATTTT.

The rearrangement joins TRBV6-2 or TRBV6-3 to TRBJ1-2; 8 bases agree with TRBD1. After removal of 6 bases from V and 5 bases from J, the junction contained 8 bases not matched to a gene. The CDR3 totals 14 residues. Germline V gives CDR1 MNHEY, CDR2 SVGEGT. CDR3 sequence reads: CASSRDWTGYGYTF. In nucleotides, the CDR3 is TGTGCCAGCAGCCGCGATTGGACAGGGTATGGCTACACCTTC.

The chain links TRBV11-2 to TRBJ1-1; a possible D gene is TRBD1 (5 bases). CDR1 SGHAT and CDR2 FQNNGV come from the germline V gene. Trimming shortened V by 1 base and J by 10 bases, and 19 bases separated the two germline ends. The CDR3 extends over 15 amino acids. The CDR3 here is CASSLVQRTLRGAFF. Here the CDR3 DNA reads TGTGCCAGCAGCTTAGTCCAGAGGACACTCCGTGGAGCTTTCTTT.

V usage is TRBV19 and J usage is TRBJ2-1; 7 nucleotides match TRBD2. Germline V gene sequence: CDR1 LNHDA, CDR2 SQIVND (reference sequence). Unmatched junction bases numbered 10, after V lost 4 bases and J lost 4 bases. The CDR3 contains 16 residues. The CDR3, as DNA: TGTGCCAGTAGTACCAACGGCGGGAGTGGGTACAATGAGCAGTTCTTC. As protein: CASSTNGGSGYNEQFF.

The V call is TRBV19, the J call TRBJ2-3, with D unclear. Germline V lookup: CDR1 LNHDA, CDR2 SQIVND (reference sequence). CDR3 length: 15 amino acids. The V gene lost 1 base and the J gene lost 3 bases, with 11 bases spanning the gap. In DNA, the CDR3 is TGTGCCAGTAGTATAGCCGGGTCGGGTACAGATACGCAGTATTTT. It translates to CASSIAGSGTDTQYF.

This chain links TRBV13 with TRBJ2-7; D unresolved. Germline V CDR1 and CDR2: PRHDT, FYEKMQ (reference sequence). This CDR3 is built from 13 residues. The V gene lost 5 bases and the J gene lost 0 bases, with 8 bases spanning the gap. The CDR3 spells CASSPRISYEQYF. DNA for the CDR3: TGTGCCAGCAGCCCGCGGATCTCCTACGAGCAGTACTTC. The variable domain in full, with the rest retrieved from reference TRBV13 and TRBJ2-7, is AAGVIQSPRHLIKEKRETATLKCYPIPRHDTVYWYQQGPGQDPQFLISFYEKMQSDKGSIPDRFSAQQFSDYHSELNMSSLELGDSALYFCASSPRISYEQYFGPGTRLTVT.

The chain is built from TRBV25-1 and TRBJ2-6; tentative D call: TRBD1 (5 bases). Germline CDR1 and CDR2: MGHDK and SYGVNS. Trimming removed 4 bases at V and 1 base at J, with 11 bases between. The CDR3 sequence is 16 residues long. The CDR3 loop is CASSGRGTSGANVLTF. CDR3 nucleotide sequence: TGTGCCAGCAGTGGAAGGGGAACGTCTGGGGCCAACGTCCTGACTTTC.

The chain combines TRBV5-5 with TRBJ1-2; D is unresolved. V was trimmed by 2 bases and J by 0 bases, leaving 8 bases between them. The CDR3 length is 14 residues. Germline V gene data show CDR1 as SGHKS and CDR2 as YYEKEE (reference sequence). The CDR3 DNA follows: TGTGCCAGCAGCTTTAGGAGAGCTAACTATGGCTACACCTTC. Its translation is CASSFRRANYGYTF.

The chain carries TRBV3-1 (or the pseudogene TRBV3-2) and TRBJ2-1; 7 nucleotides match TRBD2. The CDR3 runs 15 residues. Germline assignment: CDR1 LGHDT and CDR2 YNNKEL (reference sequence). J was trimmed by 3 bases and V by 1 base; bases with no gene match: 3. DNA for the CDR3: TGTGCCAGCAGCCAAGCGTCGGGGGGCTACAATGAGCAGTTCTTC. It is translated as CASSQASGGYNEQFF.

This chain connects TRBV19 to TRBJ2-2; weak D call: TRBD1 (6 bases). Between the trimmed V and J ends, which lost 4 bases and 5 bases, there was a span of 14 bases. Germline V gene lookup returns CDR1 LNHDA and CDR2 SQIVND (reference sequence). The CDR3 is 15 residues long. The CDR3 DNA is TGTGCCAGTAGTAGAGGACAGCGATCAACCGGGGAGCTGTTTTTT. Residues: CASSRGQRSTGELFF.